The 14 T cell receptor beta chains below come from one sample, sequenced in a study of cytomegalovirus exposure and HLA in healthy donors. Primers for the PCR totalled 60 Vbeta and 13 Jbeta. Here immunoSEQ multiplex PCR was the method, and the copy in TCRdb shows in-frame clones only, minus some. Of 170,000 or so clones listed, approximately 86% are singletons. What was sequenced was PBMCs. The receptors come from a woman aged 18 to 35 in good health and CMV-seronegative.

The chain uses TRBV15 and TRBJ1-5, with D maybe TRBD1 (6 bases). CDR1 LNHNV and CDR2 YYDKDF come from the germline V gene (reference sequence). There are 15 residues in the CDR3. V was clipped by 3 bases and J by 6 bases, with 15 bases between them. Written as DNA, the CDR3 is TGTGCCACCAGCAGGGGAACAGGGACGGGTCAGCCCCAGCATTTT. This translates into CATSRGTGTGQPQHF.

This chain connects TRBV5-8 to TRBJ1-5; D ambiguous. V shed 1 base and J shed 4 bases, with 9 bases lying between them. CDR3 length: 14 amino acids. CDR1 is SGHTS, CDR2 YDEGEE, per germline. CDR3 amino acids: CASSLSIANQPQHF. The CDR3 DNA follows: TGTGCCAGCAGCTTGTCCATAGCTAATCAGCCCCAGCATTTT.

The chain recombines TRBV5-4 with TRBJ1-4; D is ambiguous. Trimming took 1 base from V and 8 from J, leaving 15 bases between them. The germline V gene encodes CDR1 SGHNT and CDR2 YYREEE (reference sequence). This CDR3 comprises 15 residues. This CDR3 is CASSLNLGLKEKLFF. For the CDR3, the DNA is TGTGCCAGCAGCTTGAACCTCGGGTTAAAAGAAAAACTGTTTTTT. Full variable domain (rest looked up from reference TRBV5-4 and TRBJ1-4): ETGVTQSPTHLIKTRGQQVTLRCSSQSGHNTVSWYQQALGQGPQFIFQYYREEENGRGNFPPRFSGLQFPNYSSELNVNALELDDSALYLCASSLNLGLKEKLFFGSGTQLSVL.

The rearrangement links TRBV15 to TRBJ2-7, with D possibly matching TRBD2 (6 bases). The CDR3 loop spans 15 amino acids. CDR1 and CDR2 from the germline V gene are LNHNV and YYDKDF (reference sequence). Deletions cut 0 bases from V and 11 bases from J, with 20 bases between. Written as DNA, the CDR3 is TGTGCCACCAGCAGAGAAGGCGGGGAGACCCGGAGGAAGTACTTC. Translated: CATSREGGETRRKYF. The complete variable domain, with remaining parts taken from reference TRBV15 and TRBJ2-7, reads DAMVIQNPRYQVTQFGKPVTLSCSQTLNHNVMYWYQQKSSQAPKLLFHYYDKDFNNEADTPDNFQSRRPNTSFCFLDIRSPGLGDTAMYLCATSREGGETRRKYFGPGTRLTVT.

The J gene is TRBJ1-1, the V gene TRBV5-1; D unresolved. Germline lookup yields CDR1 SGHRS and CDR2 YFSETQ. This CDR3 is built from 14 residues. The V gene lost 3 bases and the J gene lost 1 base, with 10 bases spanning the gap. The CDR3 here is CASSWASSNTEAFF. CDR3 DNA: TGCGCCAGCAGCTGGGCCTCTTCGAACACTGAAGCTTTCTTT.

The rearrangement joins TRBV19 to TRBJ2-5, with a tentative D call TRBD2 (5 bases). Germline loops: CDR1 LNHDA, CDR2 SQIVND (reference sequence). The CDR3 runs to 14 residues. Trimming took 4 bases from V and 1 from J, leaving 10 bases between them. The CDR3 here is CASSTAGVQETQYF. In nucleotides, the CDR3 is TGTGCCAGTAGTACCGCCGGGGTCCAAGAGACCCAGTACTTC.

This chain joins TRBV5-1 and TRBJ2-1; 10 nucleotides line up with TRBD1. V shed 6 bases, J shed 9 bases, and the junction held 15 bases outside the gene matches. CDR1 is SGHRS and CDR2 is YFSETQ in the germline V gene. The CDR3 has 16 amino acids. CDR3 coding DNA: TGCGCCAGCACCCAGACTGGGACAGGGGTTAACGGTGAGCAGTTCTTC. Translating it yields CASTQTGTGVNGEQFF.

The J gene is TRBJ2-7, the V gene TRBV30; 8 bases map to TRBD1. Germline lookup yields CDR1 GTSNPN and CDR2 SVGIG (reference sequence). With 8 bases clipped from V and 8 bases from J, the junction kept 14 bases outside the gene matches. This CDR3 spans 13 amino acids. CDR3 DNA: TGTGCCGCAGGAAGGGACAGGCCCTTGAAGCAGTACTTC. It encodes CAAGRDRPLKQYF. The whole variable domain, filled in from reference TRBV30 and TRBJ2-7, reads SQTIHQWPATLVQPVGSPLSLECTVEGTSNPNLYWYRQAAGRGLQLLFYSVGIGQISSEVPQNLSASRPQDRQFILSSKKLLLSDSGFYLCAAGRDRPLKQYFGPGTRLTVT.

The chain combines TRBV7-9 with TRBJ2-5, with TRBD2 as a possible D gene (5 bases). Per germline, CDR1 SEHNR and CDR2 FQNEAQ (reference sequence). CDR3 size: 15 residues. V was pared by 9 bases and J by 1 base, with 18 bases between. The CDR3 spells CASYRGIEGQETQYF. Here the CDR3 DNA reads TGTGCCAGTTACCGAGGAATCGAGGGCCAAGAGACCCAGTACTTC.

This chain connects TRBV5-1 to TRBJ2-7; unclear D gene. CDR3 length: 15 residues. The germline V gene encodes CDR1 SGHRS and CDR2 YFSETQ. With 4 bases removed from V and 4 bases from J, the gap between germline ends came to 18 bases. The CDR3 reads CASSAYPATGYEQYF. CDR3 DNA sequence: TGCGCCAGCAGCGCCTACCCGGCTACCGGGTACGAGCAGTACTTC.

The table lists this clone with a few counts. This chain uses TRBV27 with TRBJ2-2, with 7 bases that match TRBD1. V gave up 10 bases and J gave up 3 bases; unmatched junction bases: 8. The CDR3 sequence is 14 residues long. CDR1 and CDR2 (germline): MNHEY, SMNVEV (reference sequence). CDR3 bases: TGTGCCACCCAAACAGGGGTCGACACCGGGGAGCTGTTTTTT. Translated: CATQTGVDTGELFF.

The chain carries TRBV7-8 and TRBJ1-1, with 9 bases fitting TRBD1. Germline CDR1 is SGHVS and CDR2 is FQNEAQ. The CDR3 loop spans 16 amino acids. After removal of 0 bases from V and 3 bases from J, the junction contained 5 bases not matched to a gene. The CDR3: CASSLAGTGRYTEAFF. The CDR3 DNA is TGTGCCAGCAGCTTAGCCGGGACAGGGAGGTACACTGAAGCTTTCTTT.

This chain links TRBV27 with TRBJ2-5; TRBD2 agrees at 14 bases. Germline trimming cut 6 bases from V and 5 bases from J; bases unmatched to any gene: 8. The CDR3 length is 16 residues. Germline V gives CDR1 MNHEY, CDR2 SMNVEV (reference sequence). CDR3: CASSHGTSGGLETQYF. DNA for the CDR3: TGTGCCAGCAGCCATGGGACTAGCGGGGGTTTGGAGACCCAGTACTTC.

The chain recombines TRBV5-4 with TRBJ2-1; 7 nucleotides match TRBD1. The junction had 4 bases not matched to a gene; V was cut back by 1 base and J by 6 bases. CDR1 is SGHNT, CDR2 YYREEE, per germline (reference sequence). The CDR3 has 14 residues. CDR3 nucleotide sequence: TGTGCCAGCAGCTTGCCAGGGGGTCGCAATGAGCAGTTCTTC. Amino acid sequence: CASSLPGGRNEQFF.